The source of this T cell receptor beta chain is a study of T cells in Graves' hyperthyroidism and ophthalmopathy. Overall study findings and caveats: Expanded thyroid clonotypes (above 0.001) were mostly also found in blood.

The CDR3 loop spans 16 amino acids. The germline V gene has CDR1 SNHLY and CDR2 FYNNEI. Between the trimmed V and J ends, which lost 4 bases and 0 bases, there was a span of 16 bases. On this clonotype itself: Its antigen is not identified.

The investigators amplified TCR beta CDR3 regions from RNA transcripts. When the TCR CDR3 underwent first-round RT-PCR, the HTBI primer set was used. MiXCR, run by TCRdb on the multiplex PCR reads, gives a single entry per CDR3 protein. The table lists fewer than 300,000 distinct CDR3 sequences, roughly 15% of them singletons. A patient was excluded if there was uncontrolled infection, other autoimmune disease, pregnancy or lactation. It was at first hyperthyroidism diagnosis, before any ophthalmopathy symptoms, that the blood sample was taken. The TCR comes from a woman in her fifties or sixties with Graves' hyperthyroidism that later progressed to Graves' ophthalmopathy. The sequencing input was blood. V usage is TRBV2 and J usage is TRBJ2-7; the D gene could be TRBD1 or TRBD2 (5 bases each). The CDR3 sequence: CASSGQSERNSYEQYF. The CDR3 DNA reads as TGTGCCAGCAGTGGACAGTCGGAGCGGAACTCCTACGAGCAGTACTTC.